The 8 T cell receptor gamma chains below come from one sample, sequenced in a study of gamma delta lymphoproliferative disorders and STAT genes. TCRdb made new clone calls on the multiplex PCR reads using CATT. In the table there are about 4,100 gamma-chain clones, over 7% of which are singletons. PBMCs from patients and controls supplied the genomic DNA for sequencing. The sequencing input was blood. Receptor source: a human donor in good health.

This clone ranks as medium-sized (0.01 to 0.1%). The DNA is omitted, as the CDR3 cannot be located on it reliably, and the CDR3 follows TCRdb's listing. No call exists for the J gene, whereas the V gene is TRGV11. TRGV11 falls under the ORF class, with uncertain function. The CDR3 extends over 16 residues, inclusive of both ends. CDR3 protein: CTTVPAGLALLIMSLF.

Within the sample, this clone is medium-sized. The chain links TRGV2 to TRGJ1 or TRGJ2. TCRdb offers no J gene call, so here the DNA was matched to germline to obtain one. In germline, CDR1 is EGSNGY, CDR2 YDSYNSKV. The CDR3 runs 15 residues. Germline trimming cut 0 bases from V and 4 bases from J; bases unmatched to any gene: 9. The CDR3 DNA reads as TGTGCCACCTGGGACGGGCCGGCAAGGTATTATAAGAAACTCTTT. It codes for CATWDGPARYYKKLF.

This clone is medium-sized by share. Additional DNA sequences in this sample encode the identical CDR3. Here the CDR3 reads CATWDGRYKKLF. The CDR3 coding sequence is TGTGCCACCTGGGATGGGCGGTATAAGAAACTCTTT. V usage is TRGV4 and J usage is TRGJ1 or TRGJ2. TCRdb lists no J gene, so it was determined here by aligning the DNA to germline. The germline V gene encodes CDR1 EGSTGY and CDR2 YDSYTSSV. The V and J ends lost 0 bases and 7 bases, in that order; junction bases with no gene match: 3. The CDR3 has 12 residues.

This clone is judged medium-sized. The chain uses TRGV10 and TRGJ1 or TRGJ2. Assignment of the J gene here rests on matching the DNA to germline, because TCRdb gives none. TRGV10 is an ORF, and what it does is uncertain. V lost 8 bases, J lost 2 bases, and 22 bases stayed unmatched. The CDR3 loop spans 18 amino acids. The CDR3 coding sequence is TGTGCTGCGTGGGATCCCCCTTGGAAGGTGTCCCATTATTATAAGAAACTCTTT. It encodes CAAWDPPWKVSHYYKKLF.

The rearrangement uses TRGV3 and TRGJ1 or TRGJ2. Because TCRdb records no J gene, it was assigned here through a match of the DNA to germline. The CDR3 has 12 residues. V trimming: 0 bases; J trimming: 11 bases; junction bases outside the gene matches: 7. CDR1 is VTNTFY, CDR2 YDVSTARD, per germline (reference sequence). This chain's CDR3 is CATWDRRYEKLF. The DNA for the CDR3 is TGTGCCACCTGGGACAGGCGGTACGAGAAACTCTTT.

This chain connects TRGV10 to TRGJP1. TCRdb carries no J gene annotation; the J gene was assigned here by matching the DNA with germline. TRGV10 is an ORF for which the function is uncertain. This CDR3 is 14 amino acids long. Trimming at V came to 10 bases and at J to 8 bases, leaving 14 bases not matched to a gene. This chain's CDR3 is CAAFGGLLGWFKIF. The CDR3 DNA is TGTGCTGCGTTTGGAGGGTTGTTGGGTTGGTTCAAGATATTT.

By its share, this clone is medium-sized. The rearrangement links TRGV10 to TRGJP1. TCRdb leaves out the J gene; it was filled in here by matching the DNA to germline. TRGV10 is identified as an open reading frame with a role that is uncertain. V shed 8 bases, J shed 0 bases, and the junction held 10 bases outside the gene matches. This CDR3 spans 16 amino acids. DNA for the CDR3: TGTGCTGCGTGGGATTGGGGTTATACCACTGGTTGGTTCAAGATATTT. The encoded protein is CAAWDWGYTTGWFKIF.

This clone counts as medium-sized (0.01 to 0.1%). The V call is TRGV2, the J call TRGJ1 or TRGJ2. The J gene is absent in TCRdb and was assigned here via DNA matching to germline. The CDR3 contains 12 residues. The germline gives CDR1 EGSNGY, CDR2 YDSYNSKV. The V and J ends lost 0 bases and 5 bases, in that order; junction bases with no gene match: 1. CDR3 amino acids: CATWDGDYKKLF. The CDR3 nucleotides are TGTGCCACCTGGGACGGGGATTATAAGAAACTCTTT.